This TCR beta chain was found in a study of T cells in narcolepsy. Study-level points and caveats: Autoreactive clone sequences were missing from some blood memory CD4+ repertoires. HCRT-specific and TRIB2-specific autoreactive clonotypes appeared among same-patient CSF and blood CD4+ clonotypes. Autoreactive clonotypes reportedly recurred in blood of same and different patients, not controls.

The CDR3 spans 15 residues. Germline assignment: CDR1 GTSNPN and CDR2 SVGIG (reference sequence). Trimming took off 2 bases at V and 5 bases at J, with 17 bases between the two ends. Libraries were prepared by immunoSEQ multiplex PCR; TCRdb keeps only in-frame clonotypes and omits some of them. The sample holds tens of thousands of clones, 92% seen once. This clone was picked up a small number of times. Its antigen is unidentified. Sequencing was done on a sample of CD45RA- memory CD4+ T cells from PBMCs. The sequence derives from a human donor with narcolepsy. The rearrangement links TRBV30 to TRBJ2-3; D possibly corresponds to TRBD1 (6 bases). The CDR3 DNA sequence: TGTGCCTGGAGTCCCAGGGGTGGGTTAGGAGATACGCAGTATTTT. Protein: CAWSPRGGLGDTQYF.